Listed here is a single T cell receptor beta chain. Antigen unknown. The libraries were made with immunoSEQ version 4 in survey mode. TCRdb keeps only in-frame clones here, not all; method: immunoSEQ multiplex PCR. The sample contains 35,000 to 55,000 clones, roughly 90% of which appear only once. The data derive from a study of persistence of HIV-infected CD4 T cells. Nonspecific anti-CD3/anti-CD28 bead stimulation represents the broad CD4+ T cell repertoire. Sorting selected CD4+ T cells upregulating both CD40 ligand and CD69. The CDR3 runs 15 residues. V lost 1 base and J lost 2; bases outside the gene matches: 5. Germline V gene lookup returns CDR1 SGHVS and CDR2 FNYEAQ.

The chain uses TRBV7-6 and TRBJ2-7; 7 positions match TRBD2. This TCR was sampled from an adult man with HIV who was CMV-seropositive. Material: CD4+ T cells sorted from PBMCs after roughly 19-hour stimulation, obtained from a patient who received antiretroviral therapy. CDR3 sequence reads: CASSLESSGPYEQYF. The CDR3 nucleotides read TGTGCCAGCAGCTTAGAGAGTAGCGGGCCCTACGAGCAGTACTTC. Combining the CDR3 with reference TRBV7-6 and TRBJ2-7 gives the whole variable domain GAGVSQSPRYKVTKRGQDVALRCDPISGHVSLYWYRQALGQGPEFLTYFNYEAQQDKSGLPNDRFSAERPEGSISTLTIQRTEQRDSAMYRCASSLESSGPYEQYFGPGTRLTVT.